This T cell receptor (beta chain) originates from a study of blood T cells in healthy people across ages. Study results and caveats: Measured against age, TCR beta diversity per million T cells decreased in a roughly linear manner.

Between the trimmed V and J ends, which lost 1 base and 2 bases, there was a span of 9 bases. CDR3 length: 14 amino acids. From germline, CDR1 is SNHLY and CDR2 FYNNEI. With a J-beta primer mix and a sample-barcoded 5' primer, a second PCR ran about 7 to 12 cycles. One entry per CDR3 protein, called by TCRdb with MiXCR from the 5' RACE reads. Of 600,000 to 800,000 distinct CDR3 sequences in the sample, under 25% were seen once. Details on this clonotype: The target antigen is unknown.

This clonotype was obtained from a man between 65 and 80 years old in good health. The sequencing input was blood. V and J are TRBV2 and TRBJ2-7; D is uncertain. CDR3 region: CASSEVWHTYEQYF. In nucleotides, the CDR3 is TGTGCCAGCAGTGAAGTCTGGCATACCTACGAGCAGTACTTC. The full variable domain, its missing parts supplied by reference TRBV2 and TRBJ2-7, is EPEVTQTPSHQVTQMGQEVILRCVPISNHLYFYWYRQILGQKVEFLVSFYNNEISEKSEIFDDQFSVERPDGSNFTLKIRSTKLEDSAMYFCASSEVWHTYEQYFGPGTRLTVT.